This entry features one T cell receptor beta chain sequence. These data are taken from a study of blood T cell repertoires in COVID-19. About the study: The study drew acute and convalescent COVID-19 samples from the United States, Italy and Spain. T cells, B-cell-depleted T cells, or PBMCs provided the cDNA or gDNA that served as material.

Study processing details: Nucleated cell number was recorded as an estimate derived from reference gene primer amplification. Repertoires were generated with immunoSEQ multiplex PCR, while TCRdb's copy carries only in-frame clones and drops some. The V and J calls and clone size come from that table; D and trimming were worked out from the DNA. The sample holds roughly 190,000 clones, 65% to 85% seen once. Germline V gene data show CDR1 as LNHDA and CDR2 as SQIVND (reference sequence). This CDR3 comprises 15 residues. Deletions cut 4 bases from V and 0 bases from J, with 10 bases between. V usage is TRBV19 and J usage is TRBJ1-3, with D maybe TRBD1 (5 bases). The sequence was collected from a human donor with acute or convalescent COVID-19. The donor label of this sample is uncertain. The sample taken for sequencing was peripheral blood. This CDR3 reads CASSTQGGSGNTIYF. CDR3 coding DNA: TGTGCCAGTAGTACCCAGGGTGGCTCTGGAAACACCATATATTTT.